This record covers a single T cell receptor (beta chain). As yet, its antigen is unknown. The read falls 3 residues short of the CDR3 end, and the missing part is taken from the germline J gene. Germline CDR1 KGHSH, CDR2 LQKENI. With V trimmed by 3 bases and J by 6 bases, 8 bases remained unmatched. This CDR3 spans 14 amino acids. The record originates from a study of T cell clonality in common variable immunodeficiency. Profiling relied on immunoSEQ multiplex PCR, and the TCRdb table lists in-frame clones only, not all of them. The sample has roughly 34,000 clones, none seen only once. Findings of the study overall: Reportedly, TCR beta sequences from common variable immunodeficiency showed fewer deletions and N-nucleotide insertions.

The sequenced sample consisted of peripheral blood mononuclear cells. The chain is built from TRBV18 and TRBJ2-7; the match to TRBD1 covers 7 bases. This TCR was recovered from a human donor with common variable immunodeficiency. The part of the CDR3 DNA that was read is TGTGCCAGCTCACCCTCACAGGGGTCGGGCGAG. Translation: CASSPSQGSGE. In full, the CDR3 is CASSPSQGSGEQYF.